The 21 T cell receptor beta chains presented below share a single source sample, sequenced in a study of T cells in Graves' hyperthyroidism and ophthalmopathy (dated by TCRdb to about 2019). The library was generated by multiplex PCR. The instrument was an Illumina HiSeq 2000. Amplification of TCR beta CDR3 regions was carried out from RNA transcripts. For the first round of RT-PCR on the TCR CDR3, the HTBI primer set was used together with the Qiagen OneStep RT-PCR kit. TCRdb reworked the public reads: Q25 trimming with fastp, MiXCR clone assembly, productive beta chains retained. Every CDR3 protein is listed once, alongside the most common genes and DNA of its rows. This sample lists some 600,000 distinct CDR3 sequences; more than 11% were detected once. The ten largest clones represent under 7% of the sample. The sequenced material came from blood. These receptor sequences come from a woman in her twenties or thirties with Graves' hyperthyroidism that later progressed to Graves' ophthalmopathy.

The chain has TRBV5-1 and TRBJ2-5, with a tentative D call TRBD1 (6 bases). This CDR3 has 14 amino acids. Trimming took off 6 bases at V and 2 bases at J, with 14 bases between the two ends. CDR1 SGHRS and CDR2 YFSETQ come from the germline V gene. The CDR3 bases are TGCGCCAGCAACTCAGGGGTTCATCAAGAGACCCAGTACTTC. Its protein is CASNSGVHQETQYF.

The table lists this clonotype with a few counts. This chain connects TRBV5-1 to TRBJ1-6; D is possibly TRBD1 (6 bases). The CDR3 is 17 residues long. Per germline, CDR1 SGHRS and CDR2 YFSETQ. V was cut by 2 bases and J by 4 bases, with 16 bases left in between. CDR3 nucleotide sequence: TGCGCCAGCAGCTTTGAAAGCCGACAGGCTTATAATTCACCCCTCCACTTT. This sequence encodes CASSFESRQAYNSPLHF.

This clonotype was counted a few times. J is TRBJ2-5 and V is TRBV9; maybe TRBD2 (5 bases). Trimming removed 2 bases from V and 5 bases from J, with 16 bases in between. The V gene's germline CDR1 is SGDLS and CDR2 YYNGEE. This CDR3 is 15 amino acids long. The CDR3 region has the DNA TGTGCCAGCAGCGTTTCAGGTAGCGCGGATGAGACCCAGTACTTC. Residues: CASSVSGSADETQYF.

The chain combines TRBV28 with TRBJ1-5, with 8 bases matching TRBD1. J was trimmed by 1 base and V by 5 bases; bases with no gene match: 16. The CDR3 length is 19 residues. Per the germline V gene, CDR1 is MDHEN and CDR2 is SYDVKM. In DNA, the CDR3 is TGTGCCAGCAGTCCCCGGACAGGGCTCTATTCTAGGAGCAATCAGCCCCAGCATTTT. It specifies CASSPRTGLYSRSNQPQHF.

Ten or more counts support this clonotype. The rearrangement uses TRBV29-1 and TRBJ1-2, with D hard to call. V was shortened by 0 bases and J by 11 bases, with 10 bases between the two germline ends. This CDR3 is 11 amino acids long. Germline lookup yields CDR1 SQVTM and CDR2 ANQGSEA. The CDR3 region has the DNA TGCAGCGTTGAAGAGGGATCGGAGTACACCTTC. This gives the protein CSVEEGSEYTF. The complete variable domain, with remaining parts taken from reference TRBV29-1 and TRBJ1-2, reads SAVISQKPSRDICQRGTSLTIQCQVDSQVTMMFWYRQQPGQSLTLIATANQGSEATYESGFVIDKFPISRPNLTFSTLTVSNMSPEDSSIYLCSVEEGSEYTFGSGTRLTVV.

In its sample, this clonotype was seen a few times. A much more abundant neighbour one base away suggests this may be a read error. This rearrangement joins TRBV3-1 to TRBJ1-1; tentatively, D is TRBD1 (6 bases). CDR3 size: 16 residues. Germline V CDR1 and CDR2: LGHDT, YNNKEL (reference sequence). V was shortened by 4 bases and J by 4 bases, with 19 bases between the two germline ends. CDR3: CASSLTLTGWGTEAFF. The CDR3, as DNA: TGTGCCAGCAGCCTGACCTTAACAGGGTGGGGCACTGAAGCTTTCTTT.

Only a few counts were recorded for this clonotype. V is TRBV25-1 and J is TRBJ2-1; D is perhaps TRBD1 or TRBD2 (5 bases each). The CDR3 is 12 amino acids. Trimming shortened V by 3 bases and J by 8 bases, and 8 bases separated the two germline ends. Germline CDR1 is MGHDK and CDR2 is SYGVNS. This CDR3 reads CASSDQGDEQFF. CDR3 sequence (DNA): TGTGCCAGCAGTGACCAGGGAGATGAGCAGTTCTTC.

V usage is TRBV27 and J usage is TRBJ2-7, with D perhaps TRBD1 (6 bases). Germline CDR1 is MNHEY and CDR2 is SMNVEV (reference sequence). The CDR3 totals 14 residues. V dropped 6 bases and J dropped 5 bases, with 17 bases sitting between them. In nucleotides, the CDR3 is TGTGCCAGCAGAGTACAGGGCGTTTTAGACGAGCAGTACTTC. Amino acid sequence: CASRVQGVLDEQYF.

This chain uses TRBV24-1 with TRBJ2-2; TRBD1 agrees at 9 bases. CDR1 is KGHDR, CDR2 SFDVKD, per germline. The CDR3 covers 15 residues. The ends lost 7 bases at V and 1 base at J; junction bases unmatched: 3. CDR3 nucleotides: TGTGCCACCAGCAGGGACAGGGAGAACACCGGGGAGCTGTTTTTT. It codes for CATSRDRENTGELFF.

This clonotype was counted at least ten times. The chain couples TRBV27 to TRBJ1-5; D is unresolved. Germline loops: CDR1 MNHEY, CDR2 SMNVEV (reference sequence). The CDR3 consists of 14 residues. V was cut by 6 bases and J by 7 bases, with 16 bases left in between. The CDR3 DNA is TGTGCCAGCAGCCCGATAGACCCCCCGCAGCCCCAGCATTTT. Its protein is CASSPIDPPQPQHF.

A remark on this clonotype: The CDR3 ends on some other residue instead of the conserved phenylalanine or tryptophan, so this is likely a read error. The limits of the CDR3 on the DNA are not certain, so only TCRdb's listed CDR3 is given. The chain links TRBV7-2 to TRBJ1-4. The CDR3 adds up to 17 amino acids, both ends counted. Germline CDR1 reads SGHTA; CDR2 reads FQGNSA. CDR3 in amino acids: CASSLIGQAATNEKLFV.

This clonotype was counted many times. The V gene is TRBV7-3, the J gene TRBJ2-7, with TRBD2 matching 7 bases. The germline V gene has CDR1 SGHTA and CDR2 FQGTGA. Losses at the gene ends were 6 bases for V and 3 bases for J; bases not matched to a gene: 5. CDR3 size: 13 residues. The CDR3 is CASSRERGYEQYF. CDR3 in DNA: TGTGCCAGCAGTCGGGAGCGGGGCTACGAGCAGTACTTC.

The CDR3 reads CASSFQGLHEQFF. Written as DNA, the CDR3 is TGTGCCAGCAGCTTCCAGGGCCTCCATGAGCAGTTCTTC. This chain uses TRBV7-8 with TRBJ2-1; tentative D call: TRBD1 (5 bases). V lost 3 bases and J 8 bases, leaving 11 bases between the germline ends. The CDR3 is made up of 13 amino acids. The V gene's germline CDR1 is SGHVS and CDR2 FQNEAQ.

In its sample, this clonotype was seen many times. This rearrangement joins TRBV24-1 to TRBJ2-2, with D possibly TRBD2 on 5 matching bases. Germline V gene sequence: CDR1 KGHDR, CDR2 SFDVKD. CDR3 length: 16 amino acids. Trimming took 2 bases from V and 0 from J, leaving 9 bases between them. The CDR3 sequence: CATSDSTRANTGELFF. CDR3 bases: TGTGCCACCAGTGATTCAACTAGGGCGAACACCGGGGAGCTGTTTTTT.

In this sample, this clonotype turned up many times. The chain links TRBV30 to TRBJ2-5, with no clear D. Per germline, CDR1 GTSNPN and CDR2 SVGIG (reference sequence). The CDR3 is 13 residues long. Trimming pared 0 bases from V and 5 bases from J, leaving 10 bases between. CDR3 in amino acids: CAWSVRVVETQYF. CDR3 bases: TGTGCCTGGAGTGTTCGGGTGGTGGAGACCCAGTACTTC. Complete variable domain (other parts from reference TRBV30 and TRBJ2-5): SQTIHQWPATLVQPVGSPLSLECTVEGTSNPNLYWYRQAAGRGLQLLFYSVGIGQISSEVPQNLSASRPQDRQFILSSKKLLLSDSGFYLCAWSVRVVETQYFGPGTRLLVL.

This clonotype was seen many times. This sequence joins TRBV6-1 and TRBJ2-1; 7 nucleotides line up with TRBD1. V was pared by 7 bases and J by 4 bases, with 13 bases of the junction left unmatched. This CDR3 is built from 16 residues. Germline-derived CDR1 and CDR2 are MNHNS and SASEGT. The CDR3 is CASTSDRVGGYNEQFF. The CDR3 nucleotides are TGTGCCAGCACCTCAGACAGGGTGGGCGGGTACAATGAGCAGTTCTTC.

This clonotype was seen a few times. The rearrangement links TRBV24-1 to TRBJ2-4; tentatively, D is TRBD1 (6 bases). The CDR3 spans 17 residues. V gave up 0 bases and J gave up 0 bases, with 11 bases separating them. Germline V gene sequence: CDR1 KGHDR, CDR2 SFDVKD. The CDR3 sequence is CATSDLLSGAAKNIQYF. For the CDR3, the DNA is TGTGCCACCAGTGATTTGTTGTCAGGGGCAGCCAAAAACATTCAGTACTTC.

This clonotype was seen ten or more times. The chain's CDR3 is CASGPWDTGELFF. CDR3 DNA: TGTGCCAGCGGGCCTTGGGATACCGGGGAGCTGTTTTTT. The chain has TRBV27 and TRBJ2-2; D ambiguous. Germline lookup yields CDR1 MNHEY and CDR2 SMNVEV (reference sequence). CDR3 length: 13 residues. Trimming removed 8 bases at V and 5 bases at J, with 12 bases between.

This clonotype was observed many times. The chain uses TRBV6-1 and TRBJ1-4; 8 bases line up with TRBD1. The germline V gene has CDR1 MNHNS and CDR2 SASEGT. The junction had 6 bases not matched to a gene; V was cut back by 6 bases and J by 0 bases. The CDR3 loop spans 16 amino acids. CDR3 DNA: TGTGCCAGCAGGCAAAAGACAGGGGCAACTAATGAAAAACTGTTTTTT. Encoded protein: CASRQKTGATNEKLFF.

The chain recombines TRBV5-1 with TRBJ2-7; 11 positions agree with TRBD2. Trimming removed 0 bases from V and 3 bases from J; junction bases left unmatched: 5. The CDR3 spans 16 residues. Germline lookup yields CDR1 SGHRS and CDR2 YFSETQ. Here the CDR3 DNA reads TGCGCCAGCAGCTTGGGTCGACTAGCGGGAAGCTACGAGCAGTACTTC. As protein: CASSLGRLAGSYEQYF. The whole variable domain, filled in from reference TRBV5-1 and TRBJ2-7, reads KAGVTQTPRYLIKTRGQQVTLSCSPISGHRSVSWYQQTPGQGLQFLFEYFSETQRNKGNFPGRFSGRQFSNSRSEMNVSTLELGDSALYLCASSLGRLAGSYEQYFGPGTRLTVT.

The table lists this clonotype with a few counts. The chain recombines TRBV20-1 with TRBJ2-3; maybe TRBD2 (6 bases). This CDR3 has 13 residues. The germline V gene has CDR1 DFQATT and CDR2 SNEGSKA (reference sequence). The V end was cut by 8 bases, the J end by 4 bases, with 16 bases between. CDR3 nucleotide sequence: TGCAGTACCTCCGGGGGACTCTCAGATACGCAGTATTTT. It encodes CSTSGGLSDTQYF.